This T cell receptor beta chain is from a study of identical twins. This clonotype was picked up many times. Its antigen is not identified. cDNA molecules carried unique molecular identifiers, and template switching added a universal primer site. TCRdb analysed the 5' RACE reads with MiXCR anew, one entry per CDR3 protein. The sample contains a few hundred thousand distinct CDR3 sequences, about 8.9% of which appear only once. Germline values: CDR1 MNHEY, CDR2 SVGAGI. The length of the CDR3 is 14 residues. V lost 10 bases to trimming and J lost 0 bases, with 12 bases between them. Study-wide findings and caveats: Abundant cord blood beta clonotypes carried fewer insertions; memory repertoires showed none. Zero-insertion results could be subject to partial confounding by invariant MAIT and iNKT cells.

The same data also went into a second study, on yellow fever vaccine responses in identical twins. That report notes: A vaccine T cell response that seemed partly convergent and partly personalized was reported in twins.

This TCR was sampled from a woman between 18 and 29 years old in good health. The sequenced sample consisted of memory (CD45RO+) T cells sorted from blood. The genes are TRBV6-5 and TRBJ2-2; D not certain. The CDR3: CATQGPSNTGELFF. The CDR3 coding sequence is TGTGCCACCCAAGGTCCTTCGAACACCGGGGAGCTGTTTTTT.